A selection of T cell receptor beta chains follows, all from one sample in a study of PD-L1 blockade in urothelial cancer. Sequencing used immunoSEQ multiplex PCR; TCRdb keeps in-frame clones, though not all of them. This sample has about 37,000 clones, with 84% found just once. The specimen comprised PBMCs, sampled around atezolizumab (anti-PD-L1) treatment. These receptor sequences come from a man aged 55 to 69 with urothelial cancer. Each CDR3 is given with its conserved first and last residue. The D gene is left open where the match is weak. Clone sizes are given selectively: once, few, many, or a class where the clone is expanded.

D: TRBD2
V: TRBV7-8
size: -
J: TRBJ2-7
DNA: TGTGCCAGCAGCTTAGGGCTAGCGGGAGGATCCTACGAGCAGTACTTC
CDR3: CASSLGLAGGSYEQYF

D: -
V: TRBV19
size: -
J: TRBJ1-1
DNA: TGTGCCAGTATGAGGGGGGGAAACACTGAAGCTTTCTTT
CDR3: CASMRGGNTEAFF

D: TRBD2
V: TRBV10-1
size: -
J: TRBJ2-3
DNA: TGCGCCAGCTCCGGGGGGAGTAGAGGGACAGATACGCAGTATTTT
CDR3: CASSGGSRGTDTQYF

D: -
V: TRBV10-1
size: -
J: TRBJ2-7
DNA: TGCGCCAGCAGTGAGTTAGGAGTCTACGAGCAGTACTTC
CDR3: CASSELGVYEQYF

D: -
V: TRBV25-1
size: -
J: TRBJ2-5
DNA: TGTGCCAGCCAACGGACAGAAAAAGAGACCCAGTACTTC
CDR3: CASQRTEKETQYF

D: TRBD2
V: TRBV5-4
size: -
J: TRBJ2-7
DNA: TGTGCCAGCAGCCGGAGTGGGGGGGGACTAGGAGCCTACGAGCAGTACTTC
CDR3: CASSRSGGGLGAYEQYF

D: TRBD1
V: TRBV18
size: -
J: TRBJ2-7
DNA: TGTGCCAGCTCATCCGACAGGGCCTACGAGCAGTACTTC
CDR3: CASSSDRAYEQYF

D: TRBD2
V: TRBV10-2
size: -
J: TRBJ2-7
DNA: TGCGCCAGCAGTGACTGGGCTAGCGGATCCTACGAGCAGTACTTC
CDR3: CASSDWASGSYEQYF

D: TRBD1
V: TRBV14
size: -
J: TRBJ2-2
DNA: TGTGCCAGCAGCCGGACAGGGGCCAACACCGGGGAGCTGTTTTTT
CDR3: CASSRTGANTGELFF

D: TRBD1
V: TRBV6-6
size: once
J: TRBJ2-7
DNA: TGTGCCAGCAGTCCCCAGGGGGCGTCCTACGAGCAGTACTTC
CDR3: CASSPQGASYEQYF

D: TRBD1
V: TRBV11-2
size: -
J: TRBJ1-2
DNA: TGTGCCAGCAGGCCCCTGGCGGGACAGGGAATCTATGGCTACACCTTC
CDR3: CASRPLAGQGIYGYTF

D: TRBD2
V: TRBV5-6
size: -
J: TRBJ2-7
DNA: TGTGCCAGCAGCTTCAGTCTTACTCGACTAGCCAGCGAGCAGTACTTC
CDR3: CASSFSLTRLASEQYF

D: TRBD2
V: TRBV10-1
size: -
J: TRBJ2-3
DNA: TGCGCCAGCAGTGGACTAGCGGGAGAGGGAGATACGCAGTATTTT
CDR3: CASSGLAGEGDTQYF

D: TRBD2
V: TRBV10-3
size: -
J: TRBJ2-3
DNA: TGTGCCATCAGTGAGTCCTTAGCGGGGAGCCCAGATACGCAGTATTTT
CDR3: CAISESLAGSPDTQYF

D: -
V: TRBV9
size: -
J: TRBJ1-3
DNA: TGTGCCAGCAGCGTTGATCATAGCTCTGGAAACACCATATATTTT
CDR3: CASSVDHSSGNTIYF

D: -
V: TRBV2
size: -
J: TRBJ2-1
DNA: TGTGCCAGCAGGGGGCGGGACTTACTATCCTACAATGAGCAGTTCTTC
CDR3: CASRGRDLLSYNEQFF

D: -
V: TRBV27
size: -
J: TRBJ1-1
DNA: TGTGCCAGCACCCCGCCAGGGTTGAACACTGAAGCTTTCTTT
CDR3: CASTPPGLNTEAFF

D: TRBD1
V: TRBV5-1
size: -
J: TRBJ2-3
DNA: TGCGCCAGCAGCGGCCAGGGACAGGGCACAGATACGCAGTATTTT
CDR3: CASSGQGQGTDTQYF

D: -
V: TRBV29-1
size: once
J: TRBJ2-1
DNA: TGCAGCGTTGTACCCCCGGGGGATAAGCAGTTCTTC
CDR3: CSVVPPGDKQFF

D: -
V: TRBV6-6
size: -
J: TRBJ1-3
DNA: TGTGCCAGCACTTACGGAGGGAACGGAAACACCATATATTTT
CDR3: CASTYGGNGNTIYF

D: -
V: TRBV14
size: -
J: TRBJ2-5
DNA: TGTGCCAGCAGCCAACATCAGGAGACCCAGTACTTC
CDR3: CASSQHQETQYF

D: TRBD2
V: TRBV4-2
size: few
J: TRBJ2-7
DNA: TGTGCCAGCAGCCAAGCCCTAGCGGGAGGCTACGAGCAGTACTTC
CDR3: CASSQALAGGYEQYF

D: TRBD1
V: TRBV14
size: few
J: TRBJ2-5
DNA: TGTGCCAGCAGCCGCCTACAGGGGGGCGAGACCCAGTACTTC
CDR3: CASSRLQGGETQYF

D: -
V: TRBV5-1
size: -
J: TRBJ1-2
DNA: TGCGCCAGCGGAACGGGATCCAACTATGGCTACACCTTC
CDR3: CASGTGSNYGYTF

D: TRBD2
V: TRBV10-2
size: medium-sized
J: TRBJ2-1
DNA: TGCGCCAGCAGTGAGTCGGGGGAGCGGGAGTACAATGAGCAGTTCTTC
CDR3: CASSESGEREYNEQFF

D: TRBD1
V: TRBV28
size: -
J: TRBJ2-1
DNA: TGTGCCAGCAGTCAGGGACAGGGGTCCTACAATGAGCAGTTCTTC
CDR3: CASSQGQGSYNEQFF